This TCR beta chain is drawn from a study of T cells after posttransplantation cyclophosphamide (dated by TCRdb to 2015 to 2016). Concerning the study at large: Using TRB sequencing, the study followed how the T cell repertoire reconstituted after myeloablative bone marrow transplantation in which posttransplantation cyclophosphamide served as GVHD prophylaxis. Antigen receptor sequencing covered samples from a few dozen PTCy-treated patients and 15 to 20 of their related bone marrow donors. Blood from every one of the approximately 33 PTCy patients who had 1-year posttransplant specimens underwent TRB sequencing. In 3 patients, TRB sequencing was also performed on up to roughly 3 more blood samples taken 2 to 5.2 years after transplant, and in 4 patients, pretransplant blood was also TRB-sequenced. Because TRA and TRB clonality correlated tightly in some 10 samples, the subsequent TCR analyses were limited to TRB only. Public TRB sequences were searched against a database of over 3,600 sequences associated with responses to pathogens, tumor antigens, self-antigens and alloantigens.

V ends up 4 bases short and J 3 bases short, with an unmatched junction base count of 9. Including the terminal cysteine and phenylalanine, the CDR3 comprises 16 residues. Here the CDR3 DNA is all that survives: 48 bases in frame from base 1. According to the germline V gene, CDR1 reads SNHLY and CDR2 reads FYNNEI. PTCy-treated patients were drawn from a prospective multi-institutional clinical trial. Mononuclear cells from peripheral blood and bone marrow were separated by Ficoll-Hypaque density centrifugation and then cryopreserved. Study-wide conclusions, independent of this receptor: Across roughly 45 patients, recipient CMV seropositivity and CMV reactivation were highly associated with TRB clonality; PTCy diversity was similar to CNI/methotrexate controls. The TRB repertoires of T cells infiltrating skin or GI tract showed only limited overlap with the TRB repertoires of T cells in blood. At 1-2 months, donor-recipient similarity was low but rose over the first year, and the later blood repertoires were often dominated by donor CD8+ memory clones.

TRB sequencing was run on genomic DNA with either the immunoSEQ assay at survey resolution or the hsTCRB kit. Regarding the original processing steps: The immunoSEQ software was used for initial read processing, and the LymphoSeq R package was used for repertoire analyses. Clonality was computed as 1 minus normalized Shannon entropy, and a Gini coefficient was also calculated for each TRB dataset. To infer phenotypes in unsorted samples, TRB sequences from sorted subsets of the recipient or donor were mapped onto unsorted samples from the same recipient. TCRdb provides this immuneACCESS table in a form limited to in-frame rearrangements. Some clones are lacking; in checked studies, under half of them reflect an unresolved V gene, and why the rest are absent is not known. That table furnishes V, J and clone size, whereas the DNA furnished D and trimming. This sample holds tens of thousands of clones; just over 85% were observed only once. The top ten hold about 3% of the sample.

Points on this clone: Its antigen is currently not known. No much larger clonotype is one base removed from it; base qualities were not supplied.

The V and J segments used are TRBV2 and TRBJ2-3; a stretch of 8 junction bases matches TRBD2. The sample taken for sequencing was PBMCs. The clonotype comes from a man aged 25 to 40 with a blood cancer, CMV-positive, and with a related stem cell donor. The sequenced DNA: TGTGCCAGCAGTGGGGTAGCGGGAATGGATACAGATACGCAGTATTTT. Translated, it reads CASSGVAGMDTDTQYF.